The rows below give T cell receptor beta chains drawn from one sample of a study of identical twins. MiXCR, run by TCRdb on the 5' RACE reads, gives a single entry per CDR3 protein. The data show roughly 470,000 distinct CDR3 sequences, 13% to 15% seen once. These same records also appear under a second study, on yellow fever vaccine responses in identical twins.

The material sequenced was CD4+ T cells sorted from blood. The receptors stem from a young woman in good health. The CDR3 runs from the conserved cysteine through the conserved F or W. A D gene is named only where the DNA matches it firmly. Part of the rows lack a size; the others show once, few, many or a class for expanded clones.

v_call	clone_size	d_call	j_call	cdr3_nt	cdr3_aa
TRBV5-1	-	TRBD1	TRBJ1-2	TGCGCCAGCAGCTCCGGGGACAGAAACTATGGCTACACCTTC	CASSSGDRNYGYTF
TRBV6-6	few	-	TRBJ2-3	TGTGCCAGCAGTTCCGGGGCGGCGGGTACGCAGTATTTT	CASSSGAAGTQYF
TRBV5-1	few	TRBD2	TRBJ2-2	TGCGCCAGCAGCCTCCTGACTAGCGGGGGAAACACCGGGGAGCTGTTTTTT	CASSLLTSGGNTGELFF
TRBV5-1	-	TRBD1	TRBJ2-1	TGCGCCAGCAGCATCGCCACTCAGGGGGCGTACCGTAGGAGTGAGCAGTTCTTC	CASSIATQGAYRRSEQFF
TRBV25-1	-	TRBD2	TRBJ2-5	TGTGCCAGCAGAGGGAGCGGGGGGGCGGGAGAGACCCAGTACTTC	CASRGSGGAGETQYF
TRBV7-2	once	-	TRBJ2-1	TGTGCCAGCAAATGGAGGGGAGGACCTGAGCAGTTCTTC	CASKWRGGPEQFF
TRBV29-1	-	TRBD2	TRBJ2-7	TGCAGCGTTGCCGTTTTAGCGGGAGGTCCCTACGAGCAGTACTTC	CSVAVLAGGPYEQYF
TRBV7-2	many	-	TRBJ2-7	TGTGCCAGCAGCTGGAGGACAGCTACCTACGAGCAGTACTTC	CASSWRTATYEQYF
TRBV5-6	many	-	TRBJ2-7	TGTGCCAGCAACATCCGGGGTTTCGGCAAACCCTACGAGCAGTACTTC	CASNIRGFGKPYEQYF
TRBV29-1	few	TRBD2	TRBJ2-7	TGCAGCTGTAGCGGGAGGAGCTCCTACGAGCAGTACTTC	CSCSGRSSYEQYF
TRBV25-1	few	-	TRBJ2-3	TGTGCCAGCAGTGATTTCGGCAGGACCAGCACAAATACGCAGTATTTT	CASSDFGRTSTNTQYF
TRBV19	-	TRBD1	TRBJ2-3	TGTGCCAGTAGACAGGGGGGCGGTACAGATACGCAGTATTTT	CASRQGGGTDTQYF
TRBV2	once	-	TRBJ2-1	TGTGCCAGCAGTGTGATCCCCGTCAATGAGCAGTTCTTC	CASSVIPVNEQFF
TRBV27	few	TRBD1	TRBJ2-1	TGTGCCAGCAGTGGGACAGGGGCGTATGAGCAGTTCTTC	CASSGTGAYEQFF
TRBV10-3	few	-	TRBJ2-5	TGTGCCATCAAGAGGCCGGCCGGAGAGACCCAGTACTTC	CAIKRPAGETQYF
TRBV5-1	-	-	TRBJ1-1	TGCGCCAGCAGCTTTCAGGGACCGAACACTGAAGCTTTCTTT	CASSFQGPNTEAFF
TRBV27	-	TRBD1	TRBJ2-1	TGTGCCAGCAGTTTCCTTCCGGGACAGAGGGCAAGGAATGAGCAGTTCTTC	CASSFLPGQRARNEQFF
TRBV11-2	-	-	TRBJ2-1	TGTGCCAGCAGCTTAGAAGAGCTCCTCCTTGGAAATGAGCAGTTCTTC	CASSLEELLLGNEQFF
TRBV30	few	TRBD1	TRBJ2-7	TGTGCCTGGAGTGGAAAGGACAGGGGGCGAGAGCAGTACTTC	CAWSGKDRGREQYF
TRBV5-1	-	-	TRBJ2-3	TGCGCCAGCAGCTTGGCCAGGGCCGCTAGCACAGATACGCAGTATTTT	CASSLARAASTDTQYF
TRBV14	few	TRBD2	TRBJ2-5	TGTGCCAGCAGCCAGACTAGCCTCCAAGAGACCCAGTACTTC	CASSQTSLQETQYF
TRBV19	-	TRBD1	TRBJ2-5	TGTGCCAGTAGTATCGGCAGACGACAGGGTCGGCAAGAGACCCAGTACTTC	CASSIGRRQGRQETQYF
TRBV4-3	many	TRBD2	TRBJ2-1	TGCGCCAGCAGCCTCCATACTAGCGGGAGGACTCAGCAGTTCTTC	CASSLHTSGRTQQFF
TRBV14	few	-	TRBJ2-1	TGTGCCAGCAGCCTGGACCTCTCGCACAATGAGCAGTTCTTC	CASSLDLSHNEQFF
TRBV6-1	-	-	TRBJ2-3	TGTGCCAGCAATGGGCGCTACCCCCAAGGGACAGATACGCAGTATTTT	CASNGRYPQGTDTQYF
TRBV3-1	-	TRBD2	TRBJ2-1	TGTGCCAGCAGGACTAGCGGGGGGATCCATGAGCAGTTCTTC	CASRTSGGIHEQFF
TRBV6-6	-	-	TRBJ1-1	TGTGCCGGATGGGACATAGGCACTGAAGCTTTCTTT	CAGWDIGTEAFF
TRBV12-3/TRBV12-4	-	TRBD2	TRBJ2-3	TGTGCCAGCAGTTTGGGACTAACTAGCACAGATACGCAGTATTTT	CASSLGLTSTDTQYF
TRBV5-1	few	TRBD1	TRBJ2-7	TGCGCCAGCAGTCCAACGGGACAGTCAAGTTTCAACGAGCAGTACTTC	CASSPTGQSSFNEQYF
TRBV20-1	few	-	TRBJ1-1	TGCAGTGCTAGGACCCCCGGGAAGGAGAACACTGAAGCTTTCTTT	CSARTPGKENTEAFF
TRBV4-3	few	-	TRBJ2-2	TGCGCCAGCAGCCAAGTTGTGGGCTCGAACACCGGGGAGCTGTTTTTT	CASSQVVGSNTGELFF
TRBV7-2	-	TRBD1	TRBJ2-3	TGTGCCAGCAGCACACCGGGACAGGGGGCAGATACGCAGTATTTT	CASSTPGQGADTQYF
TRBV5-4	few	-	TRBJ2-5	TGTGCCAGCAGCCCCAGATTCGGAGAGACCCAGTACTTC	CASSPRFGETQYF
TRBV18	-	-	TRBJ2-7	TGTGCCAGCTCACGCCAGCCCGAGACGGGCTACGAGCAGTACTTC	CASSRQPETGYEQYF
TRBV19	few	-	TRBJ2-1	TGTGCCAGTACCCCACGCGCGCGGGGTAGCAATACCAACAACGATGAGCAGTTCTTC	CASTPRARGSNTNNDEQFF
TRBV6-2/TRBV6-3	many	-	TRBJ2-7	TGTGCCAGCAGTGCCTCTATCCGCGAGCAGTACTTC	CASSASIREQYF
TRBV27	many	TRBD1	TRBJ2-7	TGTGCCAGCAGTTTCCAGGGACAGGGGGACTACGAGCAGTACTTC	CASSFQGQGDYEQYF
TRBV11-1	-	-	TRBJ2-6	TGTGCCAGCAGGACACTAGATTTCGGATCTCGGGGAACTGGGGCCAACGTCCTGACTTTC	CASRTLDFGSRGTGANVLTF
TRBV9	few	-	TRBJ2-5	TGTGCCAGCAGCGTAGGAGGGAGGGAGACCCAGTACTTC	CASSVGGRETQYF
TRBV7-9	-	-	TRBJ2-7	TGTGCCAGCAGCACACAACGGACAGCGGTCTACGAGCAGTACTTC	CASSTQRTAVYEQYF
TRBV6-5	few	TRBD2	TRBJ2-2	TGTGCCAGCAGTTACCTAGCGGGAAACACCGGGGAGCTGTTTTTT	CASSYLAGNTGELFF
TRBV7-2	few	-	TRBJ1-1	TGTGCCAGCAGCTTAAAGGAACTGGGTATGAACACTGAAGCTTTCTTT	CASSLKELGMNTEAFF
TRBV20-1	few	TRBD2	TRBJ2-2	TGCAGTGCTAGAGATGTGCTAGCGGGGAGCGGGGAGCTGTTTTTT	CSARDVLAGSGELFF
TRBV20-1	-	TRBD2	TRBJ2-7	TGCAGTGCTAGAGATTTAAGGAGCGGGAGGGCCTTCGGCGAGCAGTACTTC	CSARDLRSGRAFGEQYF
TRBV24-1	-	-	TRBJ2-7	TGTGCCACCCATGACTACGAGCAGTACTTC	CATHDYEQYF
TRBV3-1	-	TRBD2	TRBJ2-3	TGTGCCAGCAGGGGAGAGCGGGGGGCACAGTATTTT	CASRGERGAQYF